Listed here is a single T cell receptor (beta chain). The sample originates from a study of monozygotic twins with inflammatory bowel disease. The quantity of total RNA per TCR library was around 3.5 ug. Following a re-call of the 5' RACE reads, TCRdb has one entry per CDR3 protein and lacks DNA. Its listing shows around 40,000 distinct CDR3 sequences. Source material: blood. The source is a human donor with ulcerative colitis or Crohn's disease, or a healthy co-twin of an affected twin (not recorded which).

Here the CDR3 reads CASSTSTGGNEQYF. The V and J genes are TRBV9 and TRBJ2-7; TCRdb selects TRBD1, and the lack of DNA leaves this call unchecked. This CDR3 is built from 14 residues. Germline assignment: CDR1 SGDLS and CDR2 YYNGEE.